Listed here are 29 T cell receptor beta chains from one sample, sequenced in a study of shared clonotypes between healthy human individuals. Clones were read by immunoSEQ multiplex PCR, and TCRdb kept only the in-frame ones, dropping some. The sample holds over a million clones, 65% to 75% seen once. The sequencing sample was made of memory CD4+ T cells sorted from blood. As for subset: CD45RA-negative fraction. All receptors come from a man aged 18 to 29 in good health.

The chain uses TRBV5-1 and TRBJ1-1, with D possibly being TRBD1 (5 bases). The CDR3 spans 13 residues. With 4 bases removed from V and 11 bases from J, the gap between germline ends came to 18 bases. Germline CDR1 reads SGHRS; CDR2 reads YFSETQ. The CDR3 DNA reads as TGCGCCAGCAGCCGCCGAAGGGACTCGGAGGCTTTCTTT. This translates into CASSRRRDSEAFF. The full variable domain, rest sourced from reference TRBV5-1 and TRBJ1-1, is KAGVTQTPRYLIKTRGQQVTLSCSPISGHRSVSWYQQTPGQGLQFLFEYFSETQRNKGNFPGRFSGRQFSNSRSEMNVSTLELGDSALYLCASSRRRDSEAFFGQGTRLTVV.

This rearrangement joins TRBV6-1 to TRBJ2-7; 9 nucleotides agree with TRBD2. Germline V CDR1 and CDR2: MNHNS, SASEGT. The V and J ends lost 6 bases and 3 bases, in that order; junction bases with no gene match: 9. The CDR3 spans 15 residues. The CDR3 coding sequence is TGTGCCAGCAGAGGGATGCTAGCGGGAAGCTACGAGCAGTACTTC. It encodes CASRGMLAGSYEQYF.

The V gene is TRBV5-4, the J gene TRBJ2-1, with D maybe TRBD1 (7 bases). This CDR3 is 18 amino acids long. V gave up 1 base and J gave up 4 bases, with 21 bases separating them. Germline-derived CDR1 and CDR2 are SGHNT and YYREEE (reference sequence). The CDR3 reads CASSLYRGTEALYNEQFF. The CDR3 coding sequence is TGTGCCAGCAGCTTGTACCGGGGGACAGAGGCTTTATACAATGAGCAGTTCTTC.

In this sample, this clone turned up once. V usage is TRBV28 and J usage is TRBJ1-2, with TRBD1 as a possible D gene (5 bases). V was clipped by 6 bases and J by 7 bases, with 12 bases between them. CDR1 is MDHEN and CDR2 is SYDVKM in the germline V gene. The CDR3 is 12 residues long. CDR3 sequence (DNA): TGTGCCAGCAGCGATGGGACGGTTGGCTACACCTTC. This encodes CASSDGTVGYTF.

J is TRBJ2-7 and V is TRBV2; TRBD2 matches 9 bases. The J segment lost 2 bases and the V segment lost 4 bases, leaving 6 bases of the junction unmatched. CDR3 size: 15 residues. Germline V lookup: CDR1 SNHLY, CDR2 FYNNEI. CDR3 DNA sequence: TGTGCCAGCAGTGGTTCTAGCGGGGTCCCCTACGAGCAGTACTTC. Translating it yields CASSGSSGVPYEQYF.

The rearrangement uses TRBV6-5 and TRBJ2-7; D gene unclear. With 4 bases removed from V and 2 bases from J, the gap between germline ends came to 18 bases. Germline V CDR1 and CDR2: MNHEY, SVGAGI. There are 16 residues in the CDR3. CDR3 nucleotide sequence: TGTGCCAGCAGTTCCCCCAACGGCAGGACGACCTACGAGCAGTACTTC. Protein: CASSSPNGRTTYEQYF.

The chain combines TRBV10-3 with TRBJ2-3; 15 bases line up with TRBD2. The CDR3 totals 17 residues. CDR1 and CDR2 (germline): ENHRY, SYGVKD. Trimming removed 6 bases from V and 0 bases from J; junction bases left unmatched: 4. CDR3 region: CAISGTSGGQSTDTQYF. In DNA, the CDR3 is TGTGCCATCAGCGGGACTAGCGGGGGGCAGAGCACAGATACGCAGTATTTT.

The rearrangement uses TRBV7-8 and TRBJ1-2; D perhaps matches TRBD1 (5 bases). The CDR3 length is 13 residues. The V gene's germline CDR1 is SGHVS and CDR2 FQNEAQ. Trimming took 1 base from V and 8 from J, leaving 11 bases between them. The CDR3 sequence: CASSLDGGSGYTF. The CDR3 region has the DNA TGTGCCAGCAGCTTAGATGGGGGGAGCGGCTACACCTTC.

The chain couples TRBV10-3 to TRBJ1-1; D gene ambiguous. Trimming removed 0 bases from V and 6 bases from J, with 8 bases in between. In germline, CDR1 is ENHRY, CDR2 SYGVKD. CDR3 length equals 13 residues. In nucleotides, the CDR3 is TGTGCCATCAGTGAGTCGCGCGACTCTGAAGCTTTCTTT. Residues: CAISESRDSEAFF.

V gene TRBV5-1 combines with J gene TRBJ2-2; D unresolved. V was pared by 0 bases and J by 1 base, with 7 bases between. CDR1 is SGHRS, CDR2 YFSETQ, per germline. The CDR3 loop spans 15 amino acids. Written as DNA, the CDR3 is TGCGCCAGCAGCTTGGATAACAGGAACACCGGGGAGCTGTTTTTT. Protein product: CASSLDNRNTGELFF. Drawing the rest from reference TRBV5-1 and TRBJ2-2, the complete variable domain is KAGVTQTPRYLIKTRGQQVTLSCSPISGHRSVSWYQQTPGQGLQFLFEYFSETQRNKGNFPGRFSGRQFSNSRSEMNVSTLELGDSALYLCASSLDNRNTGELFFGEGSRLTVL.

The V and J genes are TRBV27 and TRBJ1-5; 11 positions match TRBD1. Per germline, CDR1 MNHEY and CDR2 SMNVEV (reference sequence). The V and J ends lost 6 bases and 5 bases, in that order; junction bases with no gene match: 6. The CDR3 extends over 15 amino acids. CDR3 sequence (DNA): TGTGCCAGCAGAAGGGGACAGGGGGGGCATCAGCCCCAGCATTTT. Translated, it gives CASRRGQGGHQPQHF.

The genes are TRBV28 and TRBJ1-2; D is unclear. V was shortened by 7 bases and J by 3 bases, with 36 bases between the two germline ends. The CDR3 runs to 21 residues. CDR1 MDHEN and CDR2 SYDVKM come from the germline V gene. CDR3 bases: TGTGCCAGCAACGCCGACCACCTGTTCAAAGGTGACAATCATCAGGACTATGGCTACACCTTC. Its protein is CASNADHLFKGDNHQDYGYTF.

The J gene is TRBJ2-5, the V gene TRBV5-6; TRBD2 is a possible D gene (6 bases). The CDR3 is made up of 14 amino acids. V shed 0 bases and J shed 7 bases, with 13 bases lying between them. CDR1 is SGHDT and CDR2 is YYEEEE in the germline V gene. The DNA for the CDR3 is TGTGCCAGCAGCTTGGGAGCGCCAGCGGGGACCCAGTACTTC. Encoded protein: CASSLGAPAGTQYF.

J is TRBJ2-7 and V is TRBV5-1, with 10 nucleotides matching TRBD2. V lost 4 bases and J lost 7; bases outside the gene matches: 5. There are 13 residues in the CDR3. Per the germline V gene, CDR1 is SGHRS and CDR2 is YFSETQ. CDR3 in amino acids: CASSNLAGEEQYF. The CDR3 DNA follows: TGCGCCAGCAGCAACCTAGCGGGAGAGGAGCAGTACTTC.

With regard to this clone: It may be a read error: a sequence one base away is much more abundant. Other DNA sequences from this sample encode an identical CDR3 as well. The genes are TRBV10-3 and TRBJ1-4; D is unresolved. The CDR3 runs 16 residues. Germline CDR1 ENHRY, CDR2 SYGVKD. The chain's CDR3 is CAISESRGYGNEKLFF. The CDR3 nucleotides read TGTGCCATCAGTGAGTCCCGGGGATACGGTAATGAAAAACTATTTTTT.

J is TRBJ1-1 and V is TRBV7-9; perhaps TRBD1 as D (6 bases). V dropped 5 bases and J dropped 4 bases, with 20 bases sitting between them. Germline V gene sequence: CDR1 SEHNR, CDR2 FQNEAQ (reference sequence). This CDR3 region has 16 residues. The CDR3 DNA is TGTGCCAGCAGCCCCTCGGGGGCGAGGGGGGGCACTGAAGCTTTCTTT. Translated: CASSPSGARGGTEAFF.

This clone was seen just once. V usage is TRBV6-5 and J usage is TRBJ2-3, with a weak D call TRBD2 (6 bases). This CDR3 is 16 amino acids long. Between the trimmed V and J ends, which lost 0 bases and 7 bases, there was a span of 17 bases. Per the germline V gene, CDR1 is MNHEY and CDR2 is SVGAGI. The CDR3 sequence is CASSYSRGSGSNTQYF. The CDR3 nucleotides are TGTGCCAGCAGTTACTCCCGAGGGAGCGGGTCAAATACGCAGTATTTT.

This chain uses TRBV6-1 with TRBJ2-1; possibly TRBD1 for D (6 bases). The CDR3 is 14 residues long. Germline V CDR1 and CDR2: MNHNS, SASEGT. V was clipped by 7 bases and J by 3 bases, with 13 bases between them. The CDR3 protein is CASKLGDIYNEQFF. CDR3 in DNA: TGTGCCAGCAAATTAGGGGACATCTACAATGAGCAGTTCTTC.

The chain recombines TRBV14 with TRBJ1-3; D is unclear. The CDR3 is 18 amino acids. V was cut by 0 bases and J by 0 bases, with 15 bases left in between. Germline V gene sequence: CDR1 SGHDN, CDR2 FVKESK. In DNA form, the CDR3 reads TGTGCCAGCAGCCAAGAGGGGATGAGGGCCGGCTCTGGAAACACCATATATTTT. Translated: CASSQEGMRAGSGNTIYF.

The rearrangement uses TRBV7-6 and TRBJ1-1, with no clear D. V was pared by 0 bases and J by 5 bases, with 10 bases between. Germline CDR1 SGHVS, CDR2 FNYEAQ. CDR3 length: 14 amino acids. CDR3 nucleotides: TGTGCCAGCAGCTTAGCAGCTCCTAAGACTGAAGCTTTCTTT. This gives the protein CASSLAAPKTEAFF.

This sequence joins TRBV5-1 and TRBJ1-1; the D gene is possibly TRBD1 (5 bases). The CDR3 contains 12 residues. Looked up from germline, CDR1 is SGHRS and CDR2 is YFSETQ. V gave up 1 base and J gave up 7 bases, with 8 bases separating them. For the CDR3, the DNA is TGCGCCAGCAGCTTGCCGGGACTTGAAGCTTTCTTT. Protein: CASSLPGLEAFF.

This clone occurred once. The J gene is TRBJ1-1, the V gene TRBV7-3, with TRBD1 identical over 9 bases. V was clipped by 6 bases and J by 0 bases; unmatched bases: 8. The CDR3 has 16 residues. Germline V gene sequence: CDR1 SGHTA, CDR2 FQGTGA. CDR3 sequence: CASRSTGGPMNTEAFF. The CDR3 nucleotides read TGTGCCAGCAGATCTACAGGGGGCCCTATGAACACTGAAGCTTTCTTT.

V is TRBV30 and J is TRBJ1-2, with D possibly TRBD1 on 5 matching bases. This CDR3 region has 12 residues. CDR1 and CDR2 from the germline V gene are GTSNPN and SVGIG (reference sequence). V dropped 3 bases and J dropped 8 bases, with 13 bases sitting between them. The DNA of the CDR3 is TGTGCCTGGAGCGGCCAGGGCTTCGGCTACACCTTC. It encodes CAWSGQGFGYTF.

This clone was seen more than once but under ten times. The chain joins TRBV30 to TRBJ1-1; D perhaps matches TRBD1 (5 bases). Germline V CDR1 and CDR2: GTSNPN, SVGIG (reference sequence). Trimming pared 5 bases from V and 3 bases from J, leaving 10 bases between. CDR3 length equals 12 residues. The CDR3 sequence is CAWRREHTEAFF. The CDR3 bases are TGTGCCTGGCGCAGGGAGCACACTGAAGCTTTCTTT.

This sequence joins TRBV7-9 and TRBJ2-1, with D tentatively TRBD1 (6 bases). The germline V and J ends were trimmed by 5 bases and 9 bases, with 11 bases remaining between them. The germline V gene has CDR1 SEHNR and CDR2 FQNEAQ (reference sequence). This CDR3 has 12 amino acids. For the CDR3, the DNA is TGTGCCAGCAGCACGGGACATGCTGAGCAGTTCTTC. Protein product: CASSTGHAEQFF.

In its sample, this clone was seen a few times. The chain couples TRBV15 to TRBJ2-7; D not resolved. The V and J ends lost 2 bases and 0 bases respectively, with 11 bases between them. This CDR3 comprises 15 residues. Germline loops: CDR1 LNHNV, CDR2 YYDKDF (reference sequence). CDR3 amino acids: CATSRSLDSSYEQYF. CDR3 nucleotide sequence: TGTGCCACCAGCAGATCCCTGGATTCCTCCTACGAGCAGTACTTC.

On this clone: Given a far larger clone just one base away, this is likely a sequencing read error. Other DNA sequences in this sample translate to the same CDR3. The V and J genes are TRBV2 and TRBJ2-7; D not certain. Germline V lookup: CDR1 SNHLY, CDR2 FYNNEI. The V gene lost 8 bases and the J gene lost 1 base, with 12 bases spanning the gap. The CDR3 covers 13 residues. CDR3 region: CASGEVFSYEQYF. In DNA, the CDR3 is TGTGCCAGCGGGGAAGTTTTTTCCTACGAGCAGTACTTC.

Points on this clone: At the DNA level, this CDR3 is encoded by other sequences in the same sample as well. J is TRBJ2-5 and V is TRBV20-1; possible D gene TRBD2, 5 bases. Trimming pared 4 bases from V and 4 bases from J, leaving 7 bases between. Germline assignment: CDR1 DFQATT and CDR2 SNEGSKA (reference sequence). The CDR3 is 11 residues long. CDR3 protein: CSATSSETQYF. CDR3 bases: TGCAGTGCTACTAGCTCAGAGACCCAGTACTTC.

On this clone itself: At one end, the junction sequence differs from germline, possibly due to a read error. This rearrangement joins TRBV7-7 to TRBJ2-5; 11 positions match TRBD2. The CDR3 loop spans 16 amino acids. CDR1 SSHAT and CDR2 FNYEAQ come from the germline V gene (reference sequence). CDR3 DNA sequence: TGTGCTAGCAGCCCCGGACTAGCGGGCCCCCAAGAGACCCAGTACTTC. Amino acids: CASSPGLAGPQETQYF.